This T cell receptor (beta chain) came from a study of blood T cell repertoires in COVID-19. Background on the study: COVID-19 samples, acute and convalescent, were from the United States, Italy and Spain. Sources were T cells, B-cell-depleted T cells, or PBMCs; the material itself was cDNA or gDNA.

This clone is deemed medium-sized (0.01 to 0.1%). Authors' analysis steps: By means of reference gene primer amplification, nucleated cell counts were estimated. The method was immunoSEQ multiplex PCR; TCRdb's version includes in-frame clones alone and lacks a portion of them. D and trimming come from the DNA, and the V and J calls and clone size come from that table. The sample holds around 93,000 clones, about 75% seen once. Germline assignment: CDR1 SGHDT and CDR2 YYEEEE. This CDR3 has 14 residues. V was pared by 2 bases and J by 7 bases, with 7 bases of the junction left unmatched. This receptor was identified in a woman of 80 years or more with acute or convalescent COVID-19. Sequenced sample: peripheral blood. The chain has TRBV5-6 and TRBJ1-2, with 8 bases fitting TRBD1. The chain's CDR3 is CASSLTGGTGGYTF. Written as DNA, the CDR3 is TGTGCCAGCAGCTTAACAGGCGGGACAGGTGGCTACACCTTC.